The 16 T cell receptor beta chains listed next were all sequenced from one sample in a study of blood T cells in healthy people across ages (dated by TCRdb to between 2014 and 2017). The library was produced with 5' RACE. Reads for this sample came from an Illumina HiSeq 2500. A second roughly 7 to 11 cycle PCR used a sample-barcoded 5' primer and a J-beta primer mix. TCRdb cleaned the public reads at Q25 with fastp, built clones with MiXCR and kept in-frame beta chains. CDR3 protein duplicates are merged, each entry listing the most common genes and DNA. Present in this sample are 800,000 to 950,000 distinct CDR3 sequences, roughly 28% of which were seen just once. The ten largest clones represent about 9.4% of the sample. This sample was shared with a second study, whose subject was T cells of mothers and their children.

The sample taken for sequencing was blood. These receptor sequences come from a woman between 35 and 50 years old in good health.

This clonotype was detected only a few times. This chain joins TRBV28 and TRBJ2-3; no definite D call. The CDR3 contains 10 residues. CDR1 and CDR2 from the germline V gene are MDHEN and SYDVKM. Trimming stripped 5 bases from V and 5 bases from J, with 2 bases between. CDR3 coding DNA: TGTGCCAGCAGTCAAGATACGCAGTATTTT. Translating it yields CASSQDTQYF.

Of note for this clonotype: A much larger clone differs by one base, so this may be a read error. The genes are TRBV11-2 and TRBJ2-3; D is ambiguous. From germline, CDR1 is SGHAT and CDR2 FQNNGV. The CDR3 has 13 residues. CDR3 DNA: TGTGCCAGCAGCTTAGGACGCACAGATGCGCAGTATTTT. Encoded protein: CASSLGRTDAQYF.

CDR3 DNA sequence: TGTGCCAGCAGTCCGCACCGGGACAGGGTTGATGATGGCTACACCTTC. It translates to CASSPHRDRVDDGYTF. V and J are TRBV7-2 and TRBJ1-2, with 9 bases matching TRBD1. The germline V gene has CDR1 SGHTA and CDR2 FQGNSA. The CDR3 spans 16 residues. V was pared by 6 bases and J by 6 bases, with 14 bases of the junction left unmatched. Filled out from reference TRBV7-2 and TRBJ1-2, the complete variable domain reads GAGVSQSPSNKVTEKGKDVELRCDPISGHTALYWYRQSLGQGLEFLIYFQGNSAPDKSGLPSDRFSAERTGGSVSTLTIQRTQQEDSAVYLCASSPHRDRVDDGYTFGSGTRLTVV.

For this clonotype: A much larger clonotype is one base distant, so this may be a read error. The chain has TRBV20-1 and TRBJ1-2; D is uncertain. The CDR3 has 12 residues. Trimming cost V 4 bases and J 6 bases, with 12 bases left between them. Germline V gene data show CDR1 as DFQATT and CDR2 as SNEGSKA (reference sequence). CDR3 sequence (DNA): TGCAGTGCTATCAGGTCGGACCATGGCTACACCTTC. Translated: CSAIRSDHGYTF.

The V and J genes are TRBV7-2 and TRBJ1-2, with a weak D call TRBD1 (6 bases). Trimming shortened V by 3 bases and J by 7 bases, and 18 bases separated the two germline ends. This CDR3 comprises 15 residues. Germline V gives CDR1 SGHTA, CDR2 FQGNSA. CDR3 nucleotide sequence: TGTGCCAGCAGCTTGGGGGCGCTCGCCGGGTTTGGCTACACCTTC. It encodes CASSLGALAGFGYTF.

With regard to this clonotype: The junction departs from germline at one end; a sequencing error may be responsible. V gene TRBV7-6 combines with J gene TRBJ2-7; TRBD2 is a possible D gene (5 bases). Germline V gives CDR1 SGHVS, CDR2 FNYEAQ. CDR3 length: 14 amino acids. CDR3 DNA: TGTGTCAGCAGCTTAGAGGGAGTTATAAGGGAGCAGTACTTC. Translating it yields CVSSLEGVIREQYF.

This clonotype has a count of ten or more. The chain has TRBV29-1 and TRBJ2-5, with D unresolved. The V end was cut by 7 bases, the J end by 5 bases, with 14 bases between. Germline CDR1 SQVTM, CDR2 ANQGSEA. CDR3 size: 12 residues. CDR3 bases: TGCAGCGCCGACGGGCGGACCGAGACCCAGTACTTC. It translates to CSADGRTETQYF. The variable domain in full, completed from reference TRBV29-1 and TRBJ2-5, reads SAVISQKPSRDICQRGTSLTIQCQVDSQVTMMFWYRQQPGQSLTLIATANQGSEATYESGFVIDKFPISRPNLTFSTLTVSNMSPEDSSIYLCSADGRTETQYFGPGTRLLVL.

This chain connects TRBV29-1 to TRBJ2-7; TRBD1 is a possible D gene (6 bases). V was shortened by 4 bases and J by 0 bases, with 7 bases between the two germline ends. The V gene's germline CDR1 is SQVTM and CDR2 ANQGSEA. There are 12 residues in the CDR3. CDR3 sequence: CSVGTVSYEQYF. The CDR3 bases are TGCAGCGTTGGGACAGTCTCCTACGAGCAGTACTTC.

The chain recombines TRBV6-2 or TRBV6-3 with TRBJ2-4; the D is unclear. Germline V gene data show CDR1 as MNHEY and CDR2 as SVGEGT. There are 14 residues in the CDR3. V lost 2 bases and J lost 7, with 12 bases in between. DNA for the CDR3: TGTGCCAGCAGTTACCAGGTAGAAGCTAACATTCAGTACTTC. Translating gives CASSYQVEANIQYF.

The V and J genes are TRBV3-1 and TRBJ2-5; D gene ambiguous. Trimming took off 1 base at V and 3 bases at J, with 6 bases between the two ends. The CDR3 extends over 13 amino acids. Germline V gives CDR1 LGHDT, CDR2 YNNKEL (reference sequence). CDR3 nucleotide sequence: TGTGCCAGCAGCCAAGGGGTAAAAGAGACCCAGTACTTC. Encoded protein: CASSQGVKETQYF.

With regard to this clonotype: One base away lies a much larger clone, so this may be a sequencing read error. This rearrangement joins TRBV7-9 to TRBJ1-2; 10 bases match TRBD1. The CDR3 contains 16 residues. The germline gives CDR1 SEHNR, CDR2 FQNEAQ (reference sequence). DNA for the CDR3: TGTGCCAACAGCCGTAAGGACAGGGGGACTTACTATGGCTACACCTTC. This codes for CANSRKDRGTYYGYTF.

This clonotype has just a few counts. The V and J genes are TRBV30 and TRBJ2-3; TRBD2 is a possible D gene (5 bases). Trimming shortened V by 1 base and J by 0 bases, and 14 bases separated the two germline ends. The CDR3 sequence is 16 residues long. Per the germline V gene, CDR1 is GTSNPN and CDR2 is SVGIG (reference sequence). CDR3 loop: CAWSARGSSSTDTQYF. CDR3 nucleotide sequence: TGTGCCTGGAGTGCCCGGGGAAGCTCTAGCACAGATACGCAGTATTTT.

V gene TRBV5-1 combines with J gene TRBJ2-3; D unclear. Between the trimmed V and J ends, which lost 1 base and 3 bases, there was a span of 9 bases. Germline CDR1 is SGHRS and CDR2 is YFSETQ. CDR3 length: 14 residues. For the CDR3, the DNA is TGCGCCAGCAGCTTGCTTCAGGCTACAGATACGCAGTATTTT. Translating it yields CASSLLQATDTQYF.

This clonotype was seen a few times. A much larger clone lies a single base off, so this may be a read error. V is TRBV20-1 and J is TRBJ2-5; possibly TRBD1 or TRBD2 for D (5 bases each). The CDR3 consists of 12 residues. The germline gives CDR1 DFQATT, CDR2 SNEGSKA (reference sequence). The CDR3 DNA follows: TGCAGGGCTACGGGACGGATCGGGACCCAGTACTTC. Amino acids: CRATGRIGTQYF.

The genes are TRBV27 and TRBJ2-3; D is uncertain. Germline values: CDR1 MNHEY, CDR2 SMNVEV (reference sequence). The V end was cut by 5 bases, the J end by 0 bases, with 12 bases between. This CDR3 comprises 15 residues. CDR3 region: CASSKAVSSTDTQYF. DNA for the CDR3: TGTGCCAGCAGTAAGGCGGTATCTAGCACAGATACGCAGTATTTT.

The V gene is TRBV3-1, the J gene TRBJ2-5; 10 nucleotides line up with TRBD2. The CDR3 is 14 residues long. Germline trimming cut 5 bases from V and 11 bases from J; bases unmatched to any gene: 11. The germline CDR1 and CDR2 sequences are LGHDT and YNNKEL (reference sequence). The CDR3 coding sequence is TGTGCCAGCAGCAAACTAGCGGGGTTGAGGGAGCAGTACTTC. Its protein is CASSKLAGLREQYF.